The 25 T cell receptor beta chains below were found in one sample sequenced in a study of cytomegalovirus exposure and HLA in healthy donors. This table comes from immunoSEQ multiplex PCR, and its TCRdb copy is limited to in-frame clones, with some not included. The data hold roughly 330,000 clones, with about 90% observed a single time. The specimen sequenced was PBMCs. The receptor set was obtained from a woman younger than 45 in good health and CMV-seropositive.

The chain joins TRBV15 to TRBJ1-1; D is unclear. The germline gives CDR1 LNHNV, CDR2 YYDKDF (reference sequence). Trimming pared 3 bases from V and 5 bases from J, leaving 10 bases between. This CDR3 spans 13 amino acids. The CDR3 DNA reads TGTGCCACCAGCAGTTGGGAGGAGACTGAAGCTTTCTTT. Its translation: CATSSWEETEAFF.

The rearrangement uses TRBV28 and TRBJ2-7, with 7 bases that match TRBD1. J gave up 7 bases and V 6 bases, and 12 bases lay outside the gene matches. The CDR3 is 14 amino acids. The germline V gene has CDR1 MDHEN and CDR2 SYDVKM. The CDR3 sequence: CASSKDRVLDEQYF. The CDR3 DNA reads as TGTGCCAGCAGCAAAGACAGGGTACTGGATGAGCAGTACTTC.

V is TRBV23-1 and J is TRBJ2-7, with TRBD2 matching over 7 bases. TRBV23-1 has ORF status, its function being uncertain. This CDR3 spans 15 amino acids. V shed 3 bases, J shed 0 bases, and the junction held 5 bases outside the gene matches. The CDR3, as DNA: TGCGCCAGCAGTCATGGGGGGGACTGCTCCTACGAGCAGTACTTC. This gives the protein CASSHGGDCSYEQYF.

The CDR3 loop is CASSQARDTGELFF. DNA of the CDR3: TGTGCCAGCAGCCAGGCCAGGGACACCGGGGAGCTGTTTTTT. This sequence joins TRBV9 and TRBJ2-2, with a tentative D call TRBD1 (5 bases). The ends were cut back, 4 bases at V and 3 bases at J, with 10 bases in the middle. CDR1 and CDR2 from the germline V gene are SGDLS and YYNGEE. This CDR3 has 14 amino acids.

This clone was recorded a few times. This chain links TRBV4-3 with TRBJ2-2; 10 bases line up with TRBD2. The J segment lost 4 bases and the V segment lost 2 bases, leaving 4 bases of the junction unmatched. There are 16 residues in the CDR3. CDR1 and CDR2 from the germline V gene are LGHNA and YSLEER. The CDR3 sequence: CASSQLGLAITGELFF. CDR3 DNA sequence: TGCGCCAGCAGCCAATTGGGACTAGCGATCACCGGGGAGCTGTTTTTT.

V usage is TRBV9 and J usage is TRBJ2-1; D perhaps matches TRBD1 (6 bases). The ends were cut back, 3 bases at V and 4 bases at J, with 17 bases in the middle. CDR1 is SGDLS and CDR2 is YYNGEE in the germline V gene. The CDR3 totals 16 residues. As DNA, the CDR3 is TGTGCCAGCAGCGCGAGATTGGGAACAGGGTACAATGAGCAGTTCTTC. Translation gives CASSARLGTGYNEQFF.

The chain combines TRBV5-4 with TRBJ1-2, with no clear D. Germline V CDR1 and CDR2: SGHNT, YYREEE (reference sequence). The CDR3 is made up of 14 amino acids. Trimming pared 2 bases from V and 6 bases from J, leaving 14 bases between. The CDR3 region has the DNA TGTGCCAGCAGCTTAACAGCACGCCCAAATGGCTACACCTTC. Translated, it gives CASSLTARPNGYTF.

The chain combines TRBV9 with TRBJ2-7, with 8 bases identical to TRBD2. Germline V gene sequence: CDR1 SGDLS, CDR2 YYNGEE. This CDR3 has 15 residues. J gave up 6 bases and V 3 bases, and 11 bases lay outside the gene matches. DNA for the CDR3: TGTGCCAGCAGCGGAACAAGTGGGGCGGGAGGCGAGCAGTACTTC. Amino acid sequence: CASSGTSGAGGEQYF.

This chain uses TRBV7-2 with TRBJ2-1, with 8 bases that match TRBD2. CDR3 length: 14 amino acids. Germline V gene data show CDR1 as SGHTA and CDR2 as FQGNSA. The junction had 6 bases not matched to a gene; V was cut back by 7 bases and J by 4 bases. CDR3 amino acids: CASTGRAGYNEQFF. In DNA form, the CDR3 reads TGTGCCAGCACCGGGAGGGCCGGGTACAATGAGCAGTTCTTC. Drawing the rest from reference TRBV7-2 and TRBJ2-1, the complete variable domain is GAGVSQSPSNKVTEKGKDVELRCDPISGHTALYWYRQSLGQGLEFLIYFQGNSAPDKSGLPSDRFSAERTGGSVSTLTIQRTQQEDSAVYLCASTGRAGYNEQFFGPGTRLTVL.

Here the CDR3 reads CASSLARTNEQFF. The DNA of the CDR3 is TGTGCCAGCAGCTTAGCTAGGACGAATGAGCAGTTCTTC. V gene TRBV7-3 combines with J gene TRBJ2-1; D is uncertain. The CDR3 sequence is 13 residues long. V was cut by 2 bases and J by 7 bases, with 9 bases left in between. The germline CDR1 and CDR2 sequences are SGHTA and FQGTGA.

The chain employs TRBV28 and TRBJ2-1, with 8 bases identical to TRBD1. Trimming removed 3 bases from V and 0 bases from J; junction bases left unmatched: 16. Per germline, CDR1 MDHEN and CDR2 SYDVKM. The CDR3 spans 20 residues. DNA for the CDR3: TGTGCCAGCAGTTTGCCGAAATCCCCCCCGGACAGGGCCTCCTACAATGAGCAGTTCTTC. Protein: CASSLPKSPPDRASYNEQFF.

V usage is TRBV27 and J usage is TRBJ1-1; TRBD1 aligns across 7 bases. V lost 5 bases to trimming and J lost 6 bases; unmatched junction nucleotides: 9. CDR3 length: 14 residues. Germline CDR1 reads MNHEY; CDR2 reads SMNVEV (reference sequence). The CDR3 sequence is CASSLLGGYSEAFF. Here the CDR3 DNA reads TGTGCCAGCAGTCTACTAGGGGGCTATTCTGAAGCTTTCTTT.

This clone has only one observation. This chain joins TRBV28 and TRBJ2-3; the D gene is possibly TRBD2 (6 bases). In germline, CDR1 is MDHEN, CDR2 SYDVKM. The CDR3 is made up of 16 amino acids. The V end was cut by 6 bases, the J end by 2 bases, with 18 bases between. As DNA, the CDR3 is TGTGCCAGCAGATCCTTTGACGGGGGAGACACAGATACGCAGTATTTT. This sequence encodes CASRSFDGGDTDTQYF.

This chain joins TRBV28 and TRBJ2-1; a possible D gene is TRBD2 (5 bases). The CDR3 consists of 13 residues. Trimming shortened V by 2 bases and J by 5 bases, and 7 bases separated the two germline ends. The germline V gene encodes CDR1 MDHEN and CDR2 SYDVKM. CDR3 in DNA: TGTGCCAGCAGTTTACACGGGAACAATGAGCAGTTCTTC. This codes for CASSLHGNNEQFF.

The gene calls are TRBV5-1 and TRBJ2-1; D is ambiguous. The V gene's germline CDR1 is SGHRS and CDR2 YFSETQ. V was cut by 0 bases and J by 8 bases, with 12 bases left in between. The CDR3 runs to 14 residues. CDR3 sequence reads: CASSLGLPGHEQFF. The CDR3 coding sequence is TGCGCCAGCAGCTTGGGTTTGCCCGGGCATGAGCAGTTCTTC.

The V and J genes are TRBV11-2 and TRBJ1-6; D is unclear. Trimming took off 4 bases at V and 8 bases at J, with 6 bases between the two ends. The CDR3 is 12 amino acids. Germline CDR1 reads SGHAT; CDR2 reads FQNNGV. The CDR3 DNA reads TGTGCCAGCAGCTCCGGCGATTCACCCCTCCACTTT. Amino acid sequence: CASSSGDSPLHF. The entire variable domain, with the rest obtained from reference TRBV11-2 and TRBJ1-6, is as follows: EAGVAQSPRYKIIEKRQSVAFWCNPISGHATLYWYQQILGQGPKLLIQFQNNGVVDDSQLPKDRFSAERLKGVDSTLKIQPAKLEDSAVYLCASSSGDSPLHFGNGTRLTVT.

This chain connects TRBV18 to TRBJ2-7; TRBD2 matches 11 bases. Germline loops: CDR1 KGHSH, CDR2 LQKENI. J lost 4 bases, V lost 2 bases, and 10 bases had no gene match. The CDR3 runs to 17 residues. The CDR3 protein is CASSPSVGSGRVYEQYF. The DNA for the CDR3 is TGTGCCAGCTCACCATCGGTCGGTAGCGGGAGGGTATACGAGCAGTACTTC.

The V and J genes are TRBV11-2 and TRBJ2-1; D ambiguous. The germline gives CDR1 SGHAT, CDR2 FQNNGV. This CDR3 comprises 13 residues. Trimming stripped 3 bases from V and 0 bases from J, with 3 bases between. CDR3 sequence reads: CASSLVSYNEQFF. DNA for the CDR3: TGTGCCAGCAGCTTGGTCTCCTACAATGAGCAGTTCTTC.

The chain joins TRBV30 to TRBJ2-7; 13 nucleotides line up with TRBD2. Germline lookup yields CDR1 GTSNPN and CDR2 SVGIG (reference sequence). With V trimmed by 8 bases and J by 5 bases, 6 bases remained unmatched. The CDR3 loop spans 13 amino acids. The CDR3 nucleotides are TGTGCCCTACTAGCGGGAGGGCCCCACGAGCAGTACTTC. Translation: CALLAGGPHEQYF.

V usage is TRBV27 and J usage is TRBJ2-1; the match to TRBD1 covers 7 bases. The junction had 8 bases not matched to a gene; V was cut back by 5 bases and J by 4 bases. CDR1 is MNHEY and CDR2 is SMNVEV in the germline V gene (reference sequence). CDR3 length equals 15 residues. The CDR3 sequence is CASSPELQGYNEQFF. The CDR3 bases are TGTGCCAGCAGTCCTGAACTACAGGGGTACAATGAGCAGTTCTTC.

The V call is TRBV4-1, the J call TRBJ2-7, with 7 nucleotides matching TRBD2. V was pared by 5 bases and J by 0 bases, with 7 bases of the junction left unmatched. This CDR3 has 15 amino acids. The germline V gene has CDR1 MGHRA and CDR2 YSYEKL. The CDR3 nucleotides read TGCGCCAGCAGCTTTTTAGCGGGTTCCTCCTACGAGCAGTACTTC. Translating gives CASSFLAGSSYEQYF.

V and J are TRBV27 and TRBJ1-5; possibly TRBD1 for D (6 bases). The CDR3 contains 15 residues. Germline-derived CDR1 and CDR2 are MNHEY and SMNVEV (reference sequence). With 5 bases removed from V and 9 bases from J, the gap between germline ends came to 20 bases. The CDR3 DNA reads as TGTGCCAGCAGTCTGAGCGGGACACCGAGGGGGCCCCAGCATTTT. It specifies CASSLSGTPRGPQHF.

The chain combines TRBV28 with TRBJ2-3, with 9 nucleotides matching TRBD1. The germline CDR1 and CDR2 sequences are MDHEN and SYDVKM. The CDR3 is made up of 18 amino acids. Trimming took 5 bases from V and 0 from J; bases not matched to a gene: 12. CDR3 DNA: TGTGCCAGCAGTAACACAGGGGGCCCTCGAATCAGCACAGATACGCAGTATTTT. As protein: CASSNTGGPRISTDTQYF.

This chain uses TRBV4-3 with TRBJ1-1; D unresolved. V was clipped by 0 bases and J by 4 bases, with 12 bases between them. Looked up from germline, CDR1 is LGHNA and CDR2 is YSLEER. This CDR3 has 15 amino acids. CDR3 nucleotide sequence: TGCGCCAGCAGCCAAGAGGTGGGGTGGGCCACTGAAGCTTTCTTT. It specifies CASSQEVGWATEAFF.

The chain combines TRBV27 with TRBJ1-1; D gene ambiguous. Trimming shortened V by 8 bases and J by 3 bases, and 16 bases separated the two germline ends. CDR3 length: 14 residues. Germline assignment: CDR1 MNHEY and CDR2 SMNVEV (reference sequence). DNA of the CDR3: TGTGCCAGCGCCCCCAGACCCGGTTACACTGAAGCTTTCTTT. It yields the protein CASAPRPGYTEAFF.